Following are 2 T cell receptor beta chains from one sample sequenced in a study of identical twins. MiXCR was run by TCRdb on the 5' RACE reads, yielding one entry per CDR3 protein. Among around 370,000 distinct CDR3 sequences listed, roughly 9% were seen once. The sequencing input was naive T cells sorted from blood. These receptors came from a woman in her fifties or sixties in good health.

The CDR3 sequence is CASSQIAVTGQGTSSGRSHEQYF. CDR3 DNA: TGTGCCAGCAGCCAGATAGCGGTAACGGGACAGGGGACGTCTAGCGGGAGATCCCACGAGCAGTACTTC. The chain recombines TRBV4-2 with TRBJ2-7; D may be TRBD1 or TRBD2 (10 bases each). Trimming left V 3 bases short and J 5 bases short, with 41 bases between. Germline CDR1 reads LGHNA; CDR2 reads YNFKEQ. This CDR3 is built from 23 residues.

The CDR3 here is CASSPTRRTGLADNEQFF. The CDR3 DNA reads as TGTGCCAGCAGCCCAACACGCCGCACTGGACTAGCGGACAATGAGCAGTTCTTC. The chain has TRBV7-3 and TRBJ2-1, with TRBD2 matching over 10 bases. The V gene end was trimmed by 5 bases and the J gene end by 5 bases; junction bases not matched to a gene: 15. The germline CDR1 and CDR2 sequences are SGHTA and FQGTGA. The CDR3 sequence is 18 residues long.